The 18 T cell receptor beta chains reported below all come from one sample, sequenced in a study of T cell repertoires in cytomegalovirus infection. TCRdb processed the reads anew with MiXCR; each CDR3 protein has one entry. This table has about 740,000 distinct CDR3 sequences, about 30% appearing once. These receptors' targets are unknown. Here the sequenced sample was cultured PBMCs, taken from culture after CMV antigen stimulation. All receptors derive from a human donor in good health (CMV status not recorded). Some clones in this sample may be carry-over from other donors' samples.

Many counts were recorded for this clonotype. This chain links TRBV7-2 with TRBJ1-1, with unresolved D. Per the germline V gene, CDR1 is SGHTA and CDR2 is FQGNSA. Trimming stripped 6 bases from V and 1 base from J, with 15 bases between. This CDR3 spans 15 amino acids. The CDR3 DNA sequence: TGTGCCAGCAGTTTACTAACCAGTTCGAACACTGAAGCTTTCTTT. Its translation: CASSLLTSSNTEAFF. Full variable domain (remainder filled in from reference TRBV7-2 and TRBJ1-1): GAGVSQSPSNKVTEKGKDVELRCDPISGHTALYWYRQSLGQGLEFLIYFQGNSAPDKSGLPSDRFSAERTGGSVSTLTIQRTQQEDSAVYLCASSLLTSSNTEAFFGQGTRLTVV.

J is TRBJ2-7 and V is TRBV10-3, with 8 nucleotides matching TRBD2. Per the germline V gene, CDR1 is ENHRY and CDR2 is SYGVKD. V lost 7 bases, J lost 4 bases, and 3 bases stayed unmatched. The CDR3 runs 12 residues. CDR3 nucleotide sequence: TGTGCCATCAAACGGGAGGGTTACGAGCAGTACTTC. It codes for CAIKREGYEQYF.

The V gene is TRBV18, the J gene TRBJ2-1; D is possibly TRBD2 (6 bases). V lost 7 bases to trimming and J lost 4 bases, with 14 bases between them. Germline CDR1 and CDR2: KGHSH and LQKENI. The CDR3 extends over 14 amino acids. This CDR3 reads CASYTGTAYNEQFF. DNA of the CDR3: TGTGCCAGCTACACCGGGACTGCATACAATGAGCAGTTCTTC.

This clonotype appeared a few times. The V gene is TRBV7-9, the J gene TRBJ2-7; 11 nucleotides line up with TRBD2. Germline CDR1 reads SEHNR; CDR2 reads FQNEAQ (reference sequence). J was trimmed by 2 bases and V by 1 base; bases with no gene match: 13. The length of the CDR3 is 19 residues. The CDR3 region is CASSLGRTSGRYGAYEQYF. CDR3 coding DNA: TGTGCCAGCAGCTTAGGGCGTACTAGCGGGAGATACGGGGCCTACGAGCAGTACTTC.

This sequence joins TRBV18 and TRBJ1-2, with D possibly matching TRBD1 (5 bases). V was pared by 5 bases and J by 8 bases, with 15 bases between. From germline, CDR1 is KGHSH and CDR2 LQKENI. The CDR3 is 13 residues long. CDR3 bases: TGTGCCAGCTCATTCCGGGACCGAGAAGGCTACACCTTC. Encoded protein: CASSFRDREGYTF.

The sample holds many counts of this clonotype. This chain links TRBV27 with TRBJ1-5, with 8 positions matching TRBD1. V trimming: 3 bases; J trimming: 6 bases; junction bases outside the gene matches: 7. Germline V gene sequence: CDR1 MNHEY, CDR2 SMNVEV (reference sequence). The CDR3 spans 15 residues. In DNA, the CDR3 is TGTGCCAGCAGTTTTATTGCAGGGGGCATTCAGCCCCAGCATTTT. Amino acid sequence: CASSFIAGGIQPQHF.

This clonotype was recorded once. The CDR3 reads CASKGGLTGNTIYF. The CDR3 DNA reads as TGTGCCAGCAAGGGGGGGTTGACTGGAAACACCATATATTTT. The chain uses TRBV6-6 and TRBJ1-3, with TRBD1 as a possible D gene (6 bases). The CDR3 covers 14 residues. CDR1 is MNHNY, CDR2 SVGAGI, per germline (reference sequence). Trimming took 7 bases from V and 2 from J, leaving 12 bases between them.

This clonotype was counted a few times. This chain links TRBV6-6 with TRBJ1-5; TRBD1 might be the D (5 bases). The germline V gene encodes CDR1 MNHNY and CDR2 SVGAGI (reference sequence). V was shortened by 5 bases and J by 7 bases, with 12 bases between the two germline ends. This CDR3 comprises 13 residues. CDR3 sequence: CASSRDHMQPQHF. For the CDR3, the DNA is TGTGCCAGCAGTAGGGACCATATGCAGCCCCAGCATTTT.

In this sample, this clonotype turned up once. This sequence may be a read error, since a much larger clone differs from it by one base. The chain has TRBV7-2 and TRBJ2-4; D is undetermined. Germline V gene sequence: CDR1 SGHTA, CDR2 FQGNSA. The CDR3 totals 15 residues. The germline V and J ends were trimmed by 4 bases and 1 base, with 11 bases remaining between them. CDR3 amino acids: CASSSYVQAKNIQYF. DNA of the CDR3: TGTGCCAGCAGCTCGTACGTTCAGGCCAAAAACATTCAGTACTTC.

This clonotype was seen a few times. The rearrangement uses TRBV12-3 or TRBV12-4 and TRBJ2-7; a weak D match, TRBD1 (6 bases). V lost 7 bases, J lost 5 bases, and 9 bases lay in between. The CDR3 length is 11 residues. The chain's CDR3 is CASTWGHEQYF. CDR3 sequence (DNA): TGTGCCAGCACCTGGGGGCACGAGCAGTACTTC.

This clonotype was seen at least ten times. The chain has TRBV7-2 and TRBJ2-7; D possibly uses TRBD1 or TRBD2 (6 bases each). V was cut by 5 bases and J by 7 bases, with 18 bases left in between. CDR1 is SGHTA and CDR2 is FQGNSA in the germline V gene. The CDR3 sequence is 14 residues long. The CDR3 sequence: CASSRPRGANEQYF. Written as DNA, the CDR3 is TGTGCCAGCAGCCGACCTAGGGGGGCTAATGAGCAGTACTTC.

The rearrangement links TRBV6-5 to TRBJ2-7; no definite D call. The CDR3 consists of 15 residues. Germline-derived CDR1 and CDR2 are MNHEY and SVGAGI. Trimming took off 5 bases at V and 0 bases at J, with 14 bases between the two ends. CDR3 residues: CASSPVLRSSYEQYF. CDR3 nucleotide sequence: TGTGCCAGCAGTCCTGTCTTGAGGAGCTCCTACGAGCAGTACTTC.

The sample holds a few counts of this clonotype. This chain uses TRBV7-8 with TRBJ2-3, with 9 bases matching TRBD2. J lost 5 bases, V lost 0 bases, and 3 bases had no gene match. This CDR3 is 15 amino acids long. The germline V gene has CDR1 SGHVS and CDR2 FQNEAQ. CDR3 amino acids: CASSLAQAGGDTQYF. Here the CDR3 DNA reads TGTGCCAGCAGCTTAGCCCAAGCGGGAGGAGATACGCAGTATTTT.

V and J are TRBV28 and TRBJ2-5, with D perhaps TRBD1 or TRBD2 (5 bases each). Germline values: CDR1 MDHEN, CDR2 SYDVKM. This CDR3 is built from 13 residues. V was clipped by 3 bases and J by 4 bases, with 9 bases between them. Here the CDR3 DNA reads TGTGCCAGCAGTTTTGCAGGGACAGAGACCCAGTACTTC. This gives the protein CASSFAGTETQYF.

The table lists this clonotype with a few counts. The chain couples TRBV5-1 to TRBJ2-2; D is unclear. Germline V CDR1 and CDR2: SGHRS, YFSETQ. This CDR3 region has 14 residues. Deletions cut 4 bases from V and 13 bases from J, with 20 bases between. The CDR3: CASSPGGGTSVLFF. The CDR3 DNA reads TGCGCCAGCAGCCCCGGCGGCGGAACCAGCGTGCTGTTTTTT.

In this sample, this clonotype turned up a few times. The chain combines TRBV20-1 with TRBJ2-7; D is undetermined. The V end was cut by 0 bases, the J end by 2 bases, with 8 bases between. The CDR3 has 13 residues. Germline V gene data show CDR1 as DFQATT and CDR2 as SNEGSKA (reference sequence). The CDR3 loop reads CSARDVRTYEQYF. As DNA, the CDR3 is TGCAGTGCTAGAGATGTACGTACCTACGAGCAGTACTTC.

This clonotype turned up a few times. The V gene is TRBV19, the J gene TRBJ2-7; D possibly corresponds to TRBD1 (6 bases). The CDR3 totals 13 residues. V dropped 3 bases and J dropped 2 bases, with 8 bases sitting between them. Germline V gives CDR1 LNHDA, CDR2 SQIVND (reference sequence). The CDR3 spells CASSIRDTYEQYF. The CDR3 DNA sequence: TGTGCCAGTAGTATCCGGGACACCTACGAGCAGTACTTC.

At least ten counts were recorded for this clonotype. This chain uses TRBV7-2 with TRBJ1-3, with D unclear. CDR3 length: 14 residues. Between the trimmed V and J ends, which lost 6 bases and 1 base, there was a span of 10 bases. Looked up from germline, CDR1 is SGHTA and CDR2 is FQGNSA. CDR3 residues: CASRPPGSGNTIYF. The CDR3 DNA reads TGTGCCAGCAGACCGCCCGGTTCTGGAAACACCATATATTTT.